This record concerns one TCR beta chain sequence. Its antigen is currently unknown. The data were taken from a study of pediatric ulcerative colitis. Overall study context: Disease was pancolitis in about 7 and left-sided in two, histology-confirmed. Study-wide findings and caveats: All ulcerative colitis patients, but no controls, carried two rectal clonotypes. Compared with controls, ulcerative colitis showed greater blood-rectum clone sharing.

One to two pinch biopsies were taken from the rectum during colonoscopy. TCRdb's table, derived via immunoSEQ multiplex PCR, lists solely in-frame clones and lacks some. The sample has 30,000 to 35,000 clones, around 80% seen once. The CDR3 sequence is 16 residues long. The TCR was taken from a boy aged 5 to 17 with mild ulcerative colitis. V gene TRBV21-1 combines with J gene TRBJ2-7; whether TRBD2, the table's D call, matches the DNA was not checked. TRBV21-1 is a known pseudogene. Sequencing was carried out using gut tissue. The CDR3 loop is CASSKFRGGRSYEQYF. In DNA, the CDR3 is TGTGCCAGCAGCAAATTTCGCGGGGGGCGCTCCTACGAGCAGTACTTC.